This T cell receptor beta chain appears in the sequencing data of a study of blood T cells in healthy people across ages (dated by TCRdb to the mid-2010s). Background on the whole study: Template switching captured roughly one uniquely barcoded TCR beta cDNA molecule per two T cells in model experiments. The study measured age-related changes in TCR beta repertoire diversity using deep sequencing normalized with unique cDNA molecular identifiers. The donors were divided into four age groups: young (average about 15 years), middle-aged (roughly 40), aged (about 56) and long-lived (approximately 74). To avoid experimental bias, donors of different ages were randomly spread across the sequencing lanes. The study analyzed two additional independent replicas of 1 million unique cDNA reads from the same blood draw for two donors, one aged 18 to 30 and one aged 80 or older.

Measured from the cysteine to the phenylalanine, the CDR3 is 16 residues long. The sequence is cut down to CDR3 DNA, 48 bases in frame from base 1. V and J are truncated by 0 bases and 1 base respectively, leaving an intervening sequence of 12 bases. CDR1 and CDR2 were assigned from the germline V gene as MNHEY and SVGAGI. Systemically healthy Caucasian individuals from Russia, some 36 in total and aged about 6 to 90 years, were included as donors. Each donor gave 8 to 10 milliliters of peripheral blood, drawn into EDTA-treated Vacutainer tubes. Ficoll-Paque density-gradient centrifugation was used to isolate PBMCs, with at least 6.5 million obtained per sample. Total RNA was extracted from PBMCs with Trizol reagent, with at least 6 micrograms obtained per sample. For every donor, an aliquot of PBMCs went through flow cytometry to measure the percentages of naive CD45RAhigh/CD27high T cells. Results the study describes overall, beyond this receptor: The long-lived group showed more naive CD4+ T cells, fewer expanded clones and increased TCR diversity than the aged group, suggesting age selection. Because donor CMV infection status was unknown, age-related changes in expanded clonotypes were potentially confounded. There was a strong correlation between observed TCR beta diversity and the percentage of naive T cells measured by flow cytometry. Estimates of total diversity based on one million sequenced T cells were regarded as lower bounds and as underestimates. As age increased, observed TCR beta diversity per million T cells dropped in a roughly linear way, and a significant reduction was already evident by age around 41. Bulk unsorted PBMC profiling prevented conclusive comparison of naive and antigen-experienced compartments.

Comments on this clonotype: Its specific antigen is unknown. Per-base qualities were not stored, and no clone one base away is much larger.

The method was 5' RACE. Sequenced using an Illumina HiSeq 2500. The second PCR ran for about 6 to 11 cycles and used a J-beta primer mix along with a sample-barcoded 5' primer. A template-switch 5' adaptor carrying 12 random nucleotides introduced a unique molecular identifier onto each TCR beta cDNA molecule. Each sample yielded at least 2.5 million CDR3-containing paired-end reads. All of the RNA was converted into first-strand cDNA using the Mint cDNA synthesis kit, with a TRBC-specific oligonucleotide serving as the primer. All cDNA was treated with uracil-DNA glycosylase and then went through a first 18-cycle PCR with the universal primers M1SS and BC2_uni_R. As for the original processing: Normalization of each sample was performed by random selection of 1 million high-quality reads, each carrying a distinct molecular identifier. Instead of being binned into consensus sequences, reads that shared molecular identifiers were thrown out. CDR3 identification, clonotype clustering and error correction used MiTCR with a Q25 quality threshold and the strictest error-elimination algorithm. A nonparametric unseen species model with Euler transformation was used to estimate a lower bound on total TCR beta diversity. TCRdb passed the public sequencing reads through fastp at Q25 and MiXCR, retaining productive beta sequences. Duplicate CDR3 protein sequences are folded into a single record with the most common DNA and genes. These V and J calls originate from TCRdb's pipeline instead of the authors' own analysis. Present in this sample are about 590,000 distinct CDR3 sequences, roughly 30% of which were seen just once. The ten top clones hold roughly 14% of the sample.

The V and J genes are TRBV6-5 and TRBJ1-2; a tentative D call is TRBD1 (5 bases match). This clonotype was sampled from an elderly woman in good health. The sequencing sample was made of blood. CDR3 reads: CASSYSKGRLNYGYTF. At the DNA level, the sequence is TGTGCCAGCAGTTACTCGAAGGGGAGACTTAACTATGGCTACACCTTC.